Each of the 24 T cell receptor beta chains below was sequenced from the same sample in a study of Ad26.COV2.S vaccination and SARS-CoV-2 variants. The data were produced by immunoSEQ multiplex PCR, yet TCRdb's version contains in-frame clones alone and is incomplete. This table has about 350,000 clones, 92% appearing once. The material was peripheral blood, obtained after recovery from COVID-19. These receptors all come from a human donor who had recovered from COVID-19.

The V and J genes are TRBV15 and TRBJ2-5; no definite D call. The V gene's germline CDR1 is LNHNV and CDR2 YYDKDF (reference sequence). The CDR3 length is 15 residues. V dropped 0 bases and J dropped 5 bases, with 13 bases sitting between them. CDR3 DNA: TGTGCCACCAGCAGAGATTCACGAAAAAGGGAGACCCAGTACTTC. Encoded protein: CATSRDSRKRETQYF.

The rearrangement uses TRBV15 and TRBJ1-4; TRBD1 matches at 9 bases. CDR3 length: 18 residues. The V gene's germline CDR1 is LNHNV and CDR2 YYDKDF (reference sequence). Trimming removed 0 bases from V and 8 bases from J; junction bases left unmatched: 13. The CDR3 here is CATSRDLRTGERIEKLFF. The CDR3 DNA reads as TGTGCCACCAGCAGAGATCTTAGGACAGGGGAAAGGATAGAAAAACTGTTTTTT.

The CDR3 protein is CASSIDRDRGRMNTEAFF. The CDR3 region has the DNA TGTGCCAGTAGTATAGATCGGGACAGGGGGCGAATGAACACTGAAGCTTTCTTT. This chain uses TRBV19 with TRBJ1-1; 12 positions agree with TRBD1. This CDR3 region has 18 residues. Trimming took 0 bases from V and 0 from J; bases not matched to a gene: 5. CDR1 and CDR2 from the germline V gene are LNHDA and SQIVND (reference sequence).

The genes are TRBV9 and TRBJ2-5, with D perhaps matching TRBD1 or TRBD2 (6 bases each). The CDR3 contains 14 residues. Germline CDR1 and CDR2: SGDLS and YYNGEE. Between the trimmed V and J ends, which lost 0 bases and 5 bases, there was a span of 11 bases. The CDR3 DNA is TGTGCCAGCAGCGTAGAGGAGGGGGTGGAGACCCAGTACTTC. Translated, it gives CASSVEEGVETQYF.

The CDR3: CASRIQGRYEQYF. In nucleotides, the CDR3 is TGTGCCAGCAGGATACAGGGGCGGTACGAGCAGTACTTC. The chain recombines TRBV6-5 with TRBJ2-7, with 7 bases fitting TRBD1. V lost 6 bases to trimming and J lost 4 bases; unmatched junction nucleotides: 6. The CDR3 length is 13 residues. Looked up from germline, CDR1 is MNHEY and CDR2 is SVGAGI.

The V gene is TRBV29-1, the J gene TRBJ2-6, with TRBD1 matching 7 bases. Trimming cost V 7 bases and J 2 bases; bases outside gene matches: 5. This CDR3 is built from 14 residues. Germline loops: CDR1 SQVTM, CDR2 ANQGSEA. For the CDR3, the DNA is TGCAGCGCTTATGACAGGGCTGGGGCCAACGTCCTGACTTTC. Encoded protein: CSAYDRAGANVLTF.

As DNA, the CDR3 is TGTGCCAGTCCCTTGGGGGAGTTTATGAACACTGAAGCTTTCTTT. This translates into CASPLGEFMNTEAFF. This rearrangement joins TRBV6-7 to TRBJ1-1; D may be TRBD1 (5 bases). TRBV6-7 is recorded as an ORF, its role being uncertain. The ends were cut back, 9 bases at V and 0 bases at J, with 17 bases in the middle. CDR3 size: 15 residues.

The J gene is TRBJ2-6, the V gene TRBV2; the match to TRBD2 covers 7 bases. CDR3 length: 14 residues. Germline V gives CDR1 SNHLY, CDR2 FYNNEI. With 6 bases clipped from V and 1 base from J, the junction kept 0 bases outside the gene matches. As DNA, the CDR3 is TGTGCCAGCAGCGGGGGGTCTGGGGCCAACGTCCTGACTTTC. It encodes CASSGGSGANVLTF. Full variable domain (remainder filled in from reference TRBV2 and TRBJ2-6): EPEVTQTPSHQVTQMGQEVILRCVPISNHLYFYWYRQILGQKVEFLVSFYNNEISEKSEIFDDQFSVERPDGSNFTLKIRSTKLEDSAMYFCASSGGSGANVLTFGAGSRLTVL.

CDR3 DNA: TGTGCCAGCAGCTCCGGGCAGAACTTATATGGCTACACCTTC. Its protein is CASSSGQNLYGYTF. The V call is TRBV7-2, the J call TRBJ1-2; D remains ambiguous. The CDR3 loop spans 14 amino acids. Germline V gives CDR1 SGHTA, CDR2 FQGNSA. V lost 4 bases and J 5 bases, leaving 14 bases between the germline ends. The whole variable domain, remainder taken from reference TRBV7-2 and TRBJ1-2, is GAGVSQSPSNKVTEKGKDVELRCDPISGHTALYWYRQSLGQGLEFLIYFQGNSAPDKSGLPSDRFSAERTGGSVSTLTIQRTQQEDSAVYLCASSSGQNLYGYTFGSGTRLTVV.

V gene TRBV5-6 combines with J gene TRBJ1-5; TRBD1 aligns across 9 bases. CDR3 length: 14 amino acids. Germline CDR1 is SGHDT and CDR2 is YYEEEE. After removal of 6 bases from V and 2 bases from J, the junction contained 3 bases not matched to a gene. The CDR3 loop reads CASTRQGGNQPQHF. Here the CDR3 DNA reads TGTGCCAGCACTCGACAGGGGGGCAATCAGCCCCAGCATTTT.

The chain carries TRBV11-2 and TRBJ2-5; D is possibly TRBD2 (5 bases). The germline V and J ends were trimmed by 2 bases and 8 bases, with 9 bases remaining between them. Germline CDR1 SGHAT, CDR2 FQNNGV. This CDR3 has 12 amino acids. CDR3 sequence: CASSLSEGTQYF. CDR3 DNA: TGTGCCAGCAGCTTAAGCGAGGGCACCCAGTACTTC.

The chain recombines TRBV10-1 with TRBJ2-2; D may be TRBD1 (6 bases). Germline V lookup: CDR1 WNHNN, CDR2 SYGVQD (reference sequence). V lost 6 bases to trimming and J lost 2 bases, with 13 bases between them. This CDR3 region has 15 residues. CDR3 in amino acids: CASSPKDRNTGELFF. DNA of the CDR3: TGCGCCAGCAGCCCCAAGGACAGAAACACCGGGGAGCTGTTTTTT.

The V call is TRBV6-1, the J call TRBJ2-6; D uncertain. Germline CDR1 MNHNS, CDR2 SASEGT. Trimming took 3 bases from V and 5 from J, leaving 11 bases between them. The CDR3 runs 15 residues. Here the CDR3 DNA reads TGTGCCAGCAGTGAGTTAGGTTCCTGGGCCAACGTCCTGACTTTC. It yields the protein CASSELGSWANVLTF.

This chain joins TRBV18 and TRBJ1-6; 10 bases are shared with TRBD1. The length of the CDR3 is 15 residues. From germline, CDR1 is KGHSH and CDR2 LQKENI. V shed 5 bases and J 6 bases; nucleotides not matched to a gene: 4. The CDR3 protein is CASSTDRGLNSPLHF. The DNA of the CDR3 is TGTGCCAGCTCAACCGACAGGGGGCTTAATTCACCCCTCCACTTT. Based on the CDR3 plus reference TRBV18 and TRBJ1-6, the full variable domain is NAGVMQNPRHLVRRRGQEARLRCSPMKGHSHVYWYRQLPEEGLKFMVYLQKENIIDESGMPKERFSAEFPKEGPSILRIQQVVRGDSAAYFCASSTDRGLNSPLHFGNGTRLTVT.

V is TRBV5-5 and J is TRBJ1-1; 12 nucleotides match TRBD1. Germline V gives CDR1 SGHKS, CDR2 YYEKEE (reference sequence). The V gene end was trimmed by 1 base and the J gene end by 5 bases; junction bases not matched to a gene: 3. The CDR3 contains 15 residues. The CDR3 DNA follows: TGTGCCAGCAGCTTGAGGGGACAGGGGGCAACTGAAGCTTTCTTT. Protein: CASSLRGQGATEAFF.

This clone has only one observation. The chain is built from TRBV19 and TRBJ2-7; possibly TRBD1 for D (6 bases). There are 15 residues in the CDR3. The V and J ends lost 3 bases and 4 bases respectively, with 16 bases between them. Germline CDR1 and CDR2: LNHDA and SQIVND (reference sequence). DNA of the CDR3: TGTGCCAGTAGTATTAGAAGGAACAGGGATTACGAGCAGTACTTC. The encoded protein is CASSIRRNRDYEQYF.

The chain couples TRBV10-2 to TRBJ1-2, with 8 bases lining up with TRBD1. The CDR3 has 14 amino acids. The V and J ends lost 8 bases and 4 bases, in that order; junction bases with no gene match: 9. The V gene's germline CDR1 is WSHSY and CDR2 SAAADI. CDR3 DNA: TGCGCCAGCTCGGGTCAGGGGGCTGGCTATGGCTACACCTTC. Translation: CASSGQGAGYGYTF.

This sequence joins TRBV5-6 and TRBJ2-5; either TRBD1 or TRBD2 may supply D (5 bases each). The CDR3 extends over 12 amino acids. V was pared by 3 bases and J by 4 bases, with 7 bases between. Germline CDR1 is SGHDT and CDR2 is YYEEEE. This CDR3 is CASSWGLETQYF. CDR3 in DNA: TGTGCCAGCAGCTGGGGGTTAGAGACCCAGTACTTC.

The rearrangement uses TRBV27 and TRBJ2-1; 11 bases fit TRBD2. CDR1 is MNHEY and CDR2 is SMNVEV in the germline V gene (reference sequence). The CDR3 consists of 13 residues. J lost 9 bases, V lost 8 bases, and 6 bases had no gene match. In nucleotides, the CDR3 is TGTGCCAGCGGTCTAGCGGGGGGAAGTGAGCAGTTCTTC. This translates into CASGLAGGSEQFF.

V usage is TRBV7-9 and J usage is TRBJ2-7; weak D call: TRBD1 (5 bases). V gave up 5 bases and J gave up 5 bases, with 16 bases separating them. The CDR3 length is 14 residues. CDR1 is SEHNR and CDR2 is FQNEAQ in the germline V gene (reference sequence). This CDR3 is CASSPTTDRNEQYF. CDR3 in DNA: TGTGCCAGCAGCCCCACGACTGACAGAAACGAGCAGTACTTC.

This chain joins TRBV4-3 and TRBJ1-2; maybe TRBD1 (6 bases). The germline V and J ends were trimmed by 0 bases and 5 bases, with 16 bases remaining between them. The CDR3 length is 16 residues. CDR1 and CDR2 from the germline V gene are LGHNA and YSLEER. CDR3 loop: CASSQDWGGATYGYTF. The CDR3 nucleotides are TGCGCCAGCAGCCAAGATTGGGGGGGGGCAACTTATGGCTACACCTTC.

The rearrangement links TRBV27 to TRBJ1-1, with D maybe TRBD1 (6 bases). The length of the CDR3 is 14 residues. Germline lookup yields CDR1 MNHEY and CDR2 SMNVEV (reference sequence). V lost 5 bases and J 6 bases, leaving 16 bases between the germline ends. CDR3 nucleotide sequence: TGTGCCAGCAGTCCGGGGACAAGGGATCCTGAAGCTTTCTTT. Protein: CASSPGTRDPEAFF.

The rearrangement uses TRBV6-4 and TRBJ1-1; unclear D gene. CDR3 size: 14 residues. Looked up from germline, CDR1 is MRHNA and CDR2 is SNTAGT. V was trimmed by 4 bases and J by 2 bases, leaving 11 bases between them. The CDR3 nucleotides are TGTGCCAGCAGTGTTTTTGCAGACAACACTGAAGCTTTCTTT. Translated, it gives CASSVFADNTEAFF.

The J gene is TRBJ1-5, the V gene TRBV7-2; D gene unclear. Looked up from germline, CDR1 is SGHTA and CDR2 is FQGNSA. V shed 1 base and J shed 0 bases, with 13 bases lying between them. The CDR3 is 17 residues long. CDR3 in amino acids: CASSLVGVRGSNQPQHF. The DNA of the CDR3 is TGTGCCAGCAGCTTAGTAGGAGTTCGGGGTAGCAATCAGCCCCAGCATTTT.